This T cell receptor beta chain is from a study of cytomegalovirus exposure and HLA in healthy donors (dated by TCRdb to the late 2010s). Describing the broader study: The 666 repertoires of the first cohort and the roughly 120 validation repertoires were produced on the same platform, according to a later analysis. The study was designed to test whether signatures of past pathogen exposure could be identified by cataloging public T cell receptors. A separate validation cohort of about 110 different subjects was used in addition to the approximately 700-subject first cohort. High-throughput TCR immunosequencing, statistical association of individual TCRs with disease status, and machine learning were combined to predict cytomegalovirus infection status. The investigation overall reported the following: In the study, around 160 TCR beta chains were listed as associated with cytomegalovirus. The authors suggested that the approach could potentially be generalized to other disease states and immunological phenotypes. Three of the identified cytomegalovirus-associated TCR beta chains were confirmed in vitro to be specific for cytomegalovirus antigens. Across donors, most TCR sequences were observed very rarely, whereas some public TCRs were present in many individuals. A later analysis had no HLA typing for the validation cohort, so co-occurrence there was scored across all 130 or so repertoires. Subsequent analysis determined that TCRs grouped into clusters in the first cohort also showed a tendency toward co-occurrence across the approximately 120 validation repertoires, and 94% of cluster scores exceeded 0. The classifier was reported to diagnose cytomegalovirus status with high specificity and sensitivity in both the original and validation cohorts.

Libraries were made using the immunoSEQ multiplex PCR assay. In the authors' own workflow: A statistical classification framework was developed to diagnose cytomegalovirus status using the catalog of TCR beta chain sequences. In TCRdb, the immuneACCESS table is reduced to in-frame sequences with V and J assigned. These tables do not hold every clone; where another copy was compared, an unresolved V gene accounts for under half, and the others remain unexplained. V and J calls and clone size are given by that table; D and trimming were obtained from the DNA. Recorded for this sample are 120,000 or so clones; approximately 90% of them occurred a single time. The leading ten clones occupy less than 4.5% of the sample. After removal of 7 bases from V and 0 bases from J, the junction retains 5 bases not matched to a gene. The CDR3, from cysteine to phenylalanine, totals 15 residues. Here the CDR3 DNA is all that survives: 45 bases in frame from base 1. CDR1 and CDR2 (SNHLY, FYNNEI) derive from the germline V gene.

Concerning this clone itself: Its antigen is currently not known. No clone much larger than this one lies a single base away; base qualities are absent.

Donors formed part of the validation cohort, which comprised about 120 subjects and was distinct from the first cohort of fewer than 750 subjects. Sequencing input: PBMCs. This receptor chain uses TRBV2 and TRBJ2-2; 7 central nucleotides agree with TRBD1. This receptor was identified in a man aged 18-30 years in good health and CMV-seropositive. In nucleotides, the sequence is TGTGCCAGCAACTTGGGACAGTCGAACACCGGGGAGCTGTTTTTT. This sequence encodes CASNLGQSNTGELFF.